This T cell receptor (beta chain) was observed in a study of T cell changes during pregnancy in multiple sclerosis. V lost 6 bases, J lost 8 bases, and 17 bases lay in between. Germline CDR1 MDHEN, CDR2 SYDVKM. The CDR3 is made up of 14 amino acids. The repertoire was sequenced with immunoSEQ multiplex PCR; TCRdb's copy has only in-frame clones and lacks some. The profile shows about 40,000 clones, approximately 90% of them singletons. Sequences were derived from CD4+ T cells from peripheral blood mononuclear cells, sampled in the third trimester of pregnancy. The TCR was taken from a female donor with multiple sclerosis, enrolled in a pregnancy study. The J gene is TRBJ1-5, the V gene TRBV28; tentatively, D is TRBD1 (5 bases). CDR3 DNA sequence: TGTGCCAGCAGCCTAGAAAACCTCAGGGAGCCCCAGCATTTT. It specifies CASSLENLREPQHF.